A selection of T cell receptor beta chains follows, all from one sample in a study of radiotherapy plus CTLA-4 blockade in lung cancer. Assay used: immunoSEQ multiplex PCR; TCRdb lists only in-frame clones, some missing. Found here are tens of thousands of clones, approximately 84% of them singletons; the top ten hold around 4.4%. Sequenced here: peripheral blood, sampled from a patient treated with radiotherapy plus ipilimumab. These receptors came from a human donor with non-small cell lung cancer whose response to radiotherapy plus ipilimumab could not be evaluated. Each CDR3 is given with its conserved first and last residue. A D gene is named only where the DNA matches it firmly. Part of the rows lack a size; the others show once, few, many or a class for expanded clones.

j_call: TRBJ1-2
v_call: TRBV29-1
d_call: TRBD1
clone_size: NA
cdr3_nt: TGCAGCGTTGAAGAAAGGGGACAGGGGGGGGTCAATGGCTACACCTTC
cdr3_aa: CSVEERGQGGVNGYTF

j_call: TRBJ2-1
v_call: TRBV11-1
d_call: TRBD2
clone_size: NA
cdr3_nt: TGTGCCAGCAGCAGCCCCCGGACTAGCGGGAGATGGGACAATGAGCAGTTCTTC
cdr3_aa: CASSSPRTSGRWDNEQFF

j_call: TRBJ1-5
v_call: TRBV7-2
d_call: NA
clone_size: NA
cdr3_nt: TGTGCCAGCAGCCCCTTCGGTCGGAATCAGCCCCAGCATTTT
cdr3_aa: CASSPFGRNQPQHF

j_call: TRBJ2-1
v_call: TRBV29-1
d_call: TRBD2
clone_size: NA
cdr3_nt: TGCAGCGTTGAAAGGACTAGAGACAATGAGCAGTTCTTC
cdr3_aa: CSVERTRDNEQFF

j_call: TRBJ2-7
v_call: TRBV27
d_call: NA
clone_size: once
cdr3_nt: TGTGCCAGCAGTTTATATGTTGGAGAGTTCTACGAGCAGTACTTC
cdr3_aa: CASSLYVGEFYEQYF

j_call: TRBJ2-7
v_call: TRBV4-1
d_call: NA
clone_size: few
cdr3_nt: TGCGCCAGCAGCCAAGTCAACCGGGGTTTCGGAGAGCAGTACTTC
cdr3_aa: CASSQVNRGFGEQYF

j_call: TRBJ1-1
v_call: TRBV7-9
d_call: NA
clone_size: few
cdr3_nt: TGTGCCAGCAGCTTAGGAGGTGAAGCTTTCTTT
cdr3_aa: CASSLGGEAFF

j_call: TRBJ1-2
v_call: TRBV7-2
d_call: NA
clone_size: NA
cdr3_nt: TGTGCCAGCCCCTTAGTATCCAGGATCTATGGCTACACCTTC
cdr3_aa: CASPLVSRIYGYTF

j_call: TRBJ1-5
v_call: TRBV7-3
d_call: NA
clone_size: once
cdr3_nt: TGTGCCAGCAGCCAGAGGTCTAGCAATCAGCCCCAGCATTTT
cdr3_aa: CASSQRSSNQPQHF

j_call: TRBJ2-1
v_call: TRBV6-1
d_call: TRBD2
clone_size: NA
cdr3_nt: TGTGCCAGCAGTTTACTAGCGGGGGGGAACAATGAGCAGTTCTTC
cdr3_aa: CASSLLAGGNNEQFF

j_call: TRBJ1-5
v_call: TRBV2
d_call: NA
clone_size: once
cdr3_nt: TGTGCCAGCAGCCTGAACACGAGGAATCAGCCCCAGCATTTT
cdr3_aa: CASSLNTRNQPQHF

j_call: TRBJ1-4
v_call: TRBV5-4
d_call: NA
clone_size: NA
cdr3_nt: TGTGCCAGCAGAGACAAGGAGAAGGACGGGGCTAATGAAAAACTGTTTTTT
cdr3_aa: CASRDKEKDGANEKLFF

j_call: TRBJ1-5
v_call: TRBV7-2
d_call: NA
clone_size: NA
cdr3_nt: TGTGCCAGCAGACGGGATAGCAATCAGCCCCAGCATTTT
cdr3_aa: CASRRDSNQPQHF

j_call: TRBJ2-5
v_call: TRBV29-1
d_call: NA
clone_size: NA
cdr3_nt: TGCAGCGTAACAGGCCTCGGGGAGACCCAGTACTTC
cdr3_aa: CSVTGLGETQYF

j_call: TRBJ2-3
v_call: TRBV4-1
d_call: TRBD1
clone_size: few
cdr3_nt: TGCGCCAGCAGCCAAGGGGGACAGGGGAAGACAGATACGCAGTATTTT
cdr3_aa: CASSQGGQGKTDTQYF

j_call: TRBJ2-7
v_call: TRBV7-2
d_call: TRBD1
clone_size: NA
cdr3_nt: TGTGCCAGCAGCTTAAGGGAGGACAGGGTATTACTGGGGGGCGACGAGCAGTACTTC
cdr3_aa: CASSLREDRVLLGGDEQYF

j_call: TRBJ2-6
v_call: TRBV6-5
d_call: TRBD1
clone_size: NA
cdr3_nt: TGTGCCAGCAGTTCAGGGGGTAGAGGGGCCAACGTCCTGACTTTC
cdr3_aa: CASSSGGRGANVLTF